This T cell receptor beta chain was documented in a study of T cells after yellow fever vaccination. For the study at large: Low-cell-number fractions underwent preparation using SMART-Seq v4 Ultra Low Input.

Remarks on this clonotype: What it binds is not known.

They built TCR cDNA with 5'RACE template switching, a step that put in a universal primer site and UMIs. TCRdb reprocessed the 5' RACE reads with MiXCR, giving one entry per CDR3 protein. The table includes hundreds of thousands of distinct CDR3 sequences, about 12% detected once. Points from the study as a whole: The appearance of a small share of clonotypes in both CD4 and CD8 compartments was observed.

The TCR was taken from a young man who received the YFV17D yellow fever vaccine. This specimen was PBMCs, taken on the day of the yellow fever booster vaccination.

The CDR3 is CASSLTGSPNTGELFF. In DNA form, the CDR3 reads TGCGCCAGCAGCCTGACAGGGTCCCCGAACACCGGGGAGCTGTTTTTT. J is TRBJ2-2 and V is TRBV5-1; 7 bases line up with TRBD1. The CDR3 is 16 amino acids. The J segment lost 0 bases and the V segment lost 4 bases, leaving 6 bases of the junction unmatched. Germline values: CDR1 SGHRS, CDR2 YFSETQ.